Each of the 10 T cell receptor beta chains below was sequenced from the same sample in a study of T cells in Graves' hyperthyroidism and ophthalmopathy. The source material, RNA transcripts, was used to amplify TCR beta CDR3 regions. The HTBI set primed first-round TCR CDR3 RT-PCR. Via MiXCR, TCRdb re-called the multiplex PCR reads, giving one row per CDR3 protein. The sample lists under 400,000 distinct CDR3 sequences, approximately 22% seen once, with 50% to 65% in the top ten. Sequenced sample: blood. All receptors derive from a woman between 50 and 59 years old with Graves' hyperthyroidism.

The chain recombines TRBV9 with TRBJ2-6, with 11 nucleotides matching TRBD1. Germline trimming cut 3 bases from V and 0 bases from J; bases unmatched to any gene: 5. CDR1 SGDLS and CDR2 YYNGEE come from the germline V gene. This CDR3 region has 18 residues. CDR3 region: CASSARTGGLSGANVLTF. The DNA for the CDR3 is TGTGCCAGCAGCGCCAGGACAGGGGGCCTCTCTGGGGCCAACGTCCTGACTTTC.

As to this clonotype: A much larger clone lies a single base off, so this may be a read error. The V call is TRBV7-9, the J call TRBJ2-3; maybe TRBD2 (7 bases). Germline assignment: CDR1 SEHNR and CDR2 FQNEAQ (reference sequence). The CDR3 sequence is 16 residues long. The CDR3 spells CASTRGGTTSTDTRYF. CDR3 bases: TGTGCCAGCACCCGAGGGGGGACTACAAGCACAGATACGCGGTATTTT.

The J gene is TRBJ2-3, the V gene TRBV2, with TRBD1 matching 8 bases. Germline assignment: CDR1 SNHLY and CDR2 FYNNEI. V lost 4 bases, J lost 4 bases, and 7 bases stayed unmatched. CDR3 size: 15 residues. The CDR3 DNA reads as TGTGCCAGCAGTGGCCCAGGGGGCAAGGCAGATACGCAGTATTTT. As protein: CASSGPGGKADTQYF.

This clonotype occurred many times. The rearrangement uses TRBV12-3 or TRBV12-4 and TRBJ1-5; no clear D. V was cut by 1 base and J by 3 bases, with 10 bases left in between. The CDR3 loop spans 15 amino acids. The CDR3 spells CASSLGGSVNQPQHF. CDR3 DNA sequence: TGTGCCAGCAGTTTAGGGGGATCCGTCAATCAGCCCCAGCATTTT.

Note on this clonotype: A much bigger clone sits one base away, suggesting this may be a read error. The V call is TRBV12-3 or TRBV12-4, the J call TRBJ1-5; D gene unclear. The CDR3 length is 12 residues. Trimming pared 5 bases from V and 2 bases from J, leaving 4 bases between. The CDR3 reads CASSPRNQPQHF. The CDR3 nucleotides read TGTGCCAGCAGTCCCCGCAATCAGCCCCAGCATTTT.

The sample holds many counts of this clonotype. The J gene is TRBJ2-3, the V gene TRBV7-3; no clear D. Germline-derived CDR1 and CDR2 are SGHTA and FQGTGA. The CDR3 length is 13 residues. Trimming removed 3 bases from V and 3 bases from J, with 7 bases in between. This CDR3 is CASSFSWTDTQYF. The CDR3 nucleotides are TGTGCCAGCAGCTTTAGTTGGACAGATACGCAGTATTTT.

This clonotype was picked up many times. The CDR3 bases are TGCGCCAGCAGCCCCCCGGGACTAGCTCTCGAGCAGTTCTTC. It encodes CASSPPGLALEQFF. The chain joins TRBV5-1 to TRBJ2-1; 9 bases map to TRBD2. The CDR3 is 14 amino acids. In germline, CDR1 is SGHRS, CDR2 YFSETQ. V trimming: 4 bases; J trimming: 10 bases; junction bases outside the gene matches: 9.

This clonotype was found many times. V gene TRBV27 combines with J gene TRBJ2-5; D uncertain. Germline V CDR1 and CDR2: MNHEY, SMNVEV (reference sequence). There are 15 residues in the CDR3. Trimming took 0 bases from V and 1 from J, leaving 9 bases between them. The CDR3 DNA sequence: TGTGCCAGCAGTTTATCGTGGCAGCTCCAAGAGACCCAGTACTTC. This sequence encodes CASSLSWQLQETQYF.

This clonotype has ten or more counts. The V call is TRBV13, the J call TRBJ2-7; no clear D gene. The CDR3 loop spans 14 amino acids. Trimming took 0 bases from V and 2 from J, leaving 8 bases between them. The germline V gene encodes CDR1 PRHDT and CDR2 FYEKMQ (reference sequence). In DNA form, the CDR3 reads TGTGCCAGCAGCTTAGGCAACAGCCCCTACGAGCAGTACTTC. Translating it yields CASSLGNSPYEQYF. Drawing the rest from reference TRBV13 and TRBJ2-7, the complete variable domain is AAGVIQSPRHLIKEKRETATLKCYPIPRHDTVYWYQQGPGQDPQFLISFYEKMQSDKGSIPDRFSAQQFSDYHSELNMSSLELGDSALYFCASSLGNSPYEQYFGPGTRLTVT.

In this sample, this clonotype turned up many times. The V call is TRBV20-1, the J call TRBJ2-1; the D is unclear. The V end was cut by 3 bases, the J end by 3 bases, with 6 bases between. The germline CDR1 and CDR2 sequences are DFQATT and SNEGSKA (reference sequence). The CDR3 covers 12 residues. DNA of the CDR3: TGCAGTGCTAGGGTCAGCTACAATGAGCAGTTCTTC. It is translated as CSARVSYNEQFF.